This TCR beta chain was identified in a study of blood T cell repertoires in COVID-19 (dated by TCRdb to about 2020). Turning to the overall study: Collaborator samples came from the United States, Italy and Spain and covered acute and convalescent phases of COVID-19. The samples were drawn from the first 160 participants of the ongoing ImmuneRACE study and from 950 to 1,500 subjects provided by 6 global collaborators. Subjects who had been exposed to COVID-19, were actively infected with it, or had recovered from it provided the deeply sampled blood TCRbeta repertoires that made up the dataset. The material from the prospective study consisted of cDNA or gDNA derived from T cells, B-cell-depleted T cells, or PBMCs. The repertoires were released in a freely available public database intended as a resource for research on the immune response to SARS-CoV-2. Sample metadata almost always included a de-identified subject ID, COVID-19 status, age in years and sex. Where available, HLA class I and class II types were obtained from metadata supplied by the sample provider rather than from assay-based typing. On the study overall, not on this receptor specifically: How much clinical and demographic metadata was included differed by source and by participant, and the metadata was provided uncurated.

Each collaborating institution followed its own protocols to collect whole blood in K2EDTA tubes. Collaborator samples were shipped for TCRbeta analysis as frozen whole blood, isolated PBMCs, or DNA extracted from either sample type. The immunoSEQ Assay, a bias-controlled multiplex PCR, was used to amplify TCRbeta CDR3 regions from genomic DNA. As for the authors' bioinformatics: Nucleated cell counts per sample were estimated from amplification of reference gene primers within the assay. To quantify the absolute abundance of each unique TCRbeta CDR3 rearrangement, sequence reads were collapsed and filtered. For each sample, productive Simpson clonality was calculated as the square root of Simpson's diversity index across productive rearrangements. As stored in TCRdb, this immuneACCESS dataset retains in-frame rearrangements with V and J assigned. A fraction of the clones does not appear; measured against another copy, unresolved V genes explain less than half of the discrepancy, and the remainder lacks a known reason. The DNA gave D and trimming, while V, J and clone size come from that table. The sample data list 85,000 to 110,000 clones, and roughly 87% of these were observed just once. The top ten clonotypes cover 17% of the sample.

About this clone itself: Its cognate antigen has yet to be identified. Qualities for individual bases were not recorded, and no much larger clone is one base off.

Reading from cysteine to phenylalanine, the CDR3 counts 13 amino acids. Only the CDR3 part of the read is kept: 39 bases, read in frame from the first base. Trimming at the junction amounts to 1 base on V and 6 bases on J, and the germline ends lie 6 bases apart. Via the germline V gene (reference sequence), CDR1 is LGHDT and CDR2 YNNKEL. This sequence originates from a woman of 80 years or more in a cohort sampled during active COVID-19. The V and J segments used are TRBV3-1 (or the pseudogene TRBV3-2) and TRBJ2-2; the best D guess is TRBD1, with 5 bases matching. Sequenced material: peripheral blood. This receptor carries the CDR3 CASSQARAGELFF. The sequenced DNA: TGTGCCAGCAGCCAAGCCAGGGCCGGGGAGCTGTTTTTT.